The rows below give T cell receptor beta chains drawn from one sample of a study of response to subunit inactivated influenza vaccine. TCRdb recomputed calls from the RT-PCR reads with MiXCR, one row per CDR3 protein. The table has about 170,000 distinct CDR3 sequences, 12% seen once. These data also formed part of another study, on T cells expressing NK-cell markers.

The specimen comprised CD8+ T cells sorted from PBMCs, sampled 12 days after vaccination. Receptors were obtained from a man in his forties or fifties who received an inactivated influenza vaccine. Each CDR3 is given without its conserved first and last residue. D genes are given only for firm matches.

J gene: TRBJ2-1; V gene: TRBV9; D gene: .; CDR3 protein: ASSANNEQF
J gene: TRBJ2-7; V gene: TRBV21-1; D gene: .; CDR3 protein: ASSSRDSCYEQY
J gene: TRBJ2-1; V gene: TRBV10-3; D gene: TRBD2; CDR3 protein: AISEPETSGPTPPGNEQF
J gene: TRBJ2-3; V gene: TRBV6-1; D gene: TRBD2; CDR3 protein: ASTIAGGTDTQY
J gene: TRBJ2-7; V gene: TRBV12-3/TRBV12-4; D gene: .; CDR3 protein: ASSFWEEPYEQY
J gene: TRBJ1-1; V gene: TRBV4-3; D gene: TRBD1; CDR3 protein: ASRVGQGGSTEAF
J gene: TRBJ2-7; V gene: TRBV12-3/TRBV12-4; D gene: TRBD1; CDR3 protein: ASSFGQGYYEQY
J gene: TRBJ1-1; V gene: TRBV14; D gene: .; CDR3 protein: ASSQDALRDRRVYPGAEAF
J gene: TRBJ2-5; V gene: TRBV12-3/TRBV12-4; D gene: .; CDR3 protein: ASSLGRIETQY
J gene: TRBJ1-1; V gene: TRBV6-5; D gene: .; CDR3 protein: ASSQTGFEAF
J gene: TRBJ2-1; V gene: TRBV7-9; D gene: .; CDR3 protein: ASSLDIVRDGLNEQF
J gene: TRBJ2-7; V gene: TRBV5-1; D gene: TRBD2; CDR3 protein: ASSLGASGSYEQY
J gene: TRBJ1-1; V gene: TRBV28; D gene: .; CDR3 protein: ASSSYRDNWAF
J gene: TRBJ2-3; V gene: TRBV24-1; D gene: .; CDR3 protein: ATSDFPGLGPSTDTQY
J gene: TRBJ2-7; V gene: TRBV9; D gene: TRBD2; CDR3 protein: ASSVGGGNPYEQY
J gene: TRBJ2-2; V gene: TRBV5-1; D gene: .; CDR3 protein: ASSYKGTGELF
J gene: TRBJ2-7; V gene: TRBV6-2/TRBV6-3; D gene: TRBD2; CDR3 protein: ASSKPMGGRSQY
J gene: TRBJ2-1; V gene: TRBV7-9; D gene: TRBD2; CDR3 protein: ASSHKLAGGLDEQF
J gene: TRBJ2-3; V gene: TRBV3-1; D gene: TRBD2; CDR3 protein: ASSQGTLAPWMDTQY
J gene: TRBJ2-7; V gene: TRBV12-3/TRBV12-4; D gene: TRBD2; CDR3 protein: ASSFGAGGREQY
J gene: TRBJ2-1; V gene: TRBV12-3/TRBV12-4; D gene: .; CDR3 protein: ASSLLQRPHDEQF
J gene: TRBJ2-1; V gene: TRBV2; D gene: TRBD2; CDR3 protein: ASSEVAGGYNEQF
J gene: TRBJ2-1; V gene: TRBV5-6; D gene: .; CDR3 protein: ASSLAATDSSYNEQF
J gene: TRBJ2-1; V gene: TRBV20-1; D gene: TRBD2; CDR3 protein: SARGLVGNNEQF
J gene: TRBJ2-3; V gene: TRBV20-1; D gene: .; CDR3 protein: SARETASTDTQY
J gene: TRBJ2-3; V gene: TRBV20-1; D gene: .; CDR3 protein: SANPTARDERTDTQY
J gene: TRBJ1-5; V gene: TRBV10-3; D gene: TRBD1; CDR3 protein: ATSTGVQPQH
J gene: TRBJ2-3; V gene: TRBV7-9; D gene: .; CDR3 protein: ASRNPIGVGGDTQY
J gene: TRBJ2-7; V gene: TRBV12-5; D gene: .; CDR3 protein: ASGLWGTSEQY
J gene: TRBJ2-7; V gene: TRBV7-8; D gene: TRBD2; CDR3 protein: ASSSRLAGSYEQY
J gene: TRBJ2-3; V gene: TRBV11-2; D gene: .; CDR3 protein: ASSGGLTDTQY
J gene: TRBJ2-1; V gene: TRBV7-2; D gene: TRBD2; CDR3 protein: ASSILAGVVNEQF
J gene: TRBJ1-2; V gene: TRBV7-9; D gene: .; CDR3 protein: ASSPSASYGYT
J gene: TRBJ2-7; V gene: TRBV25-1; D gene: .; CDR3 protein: ASSEIGPSYEQY
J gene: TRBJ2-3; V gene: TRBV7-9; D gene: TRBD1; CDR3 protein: ASSPSGTGYADTQY
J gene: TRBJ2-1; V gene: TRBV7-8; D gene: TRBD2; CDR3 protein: ASSLVQAGEQF
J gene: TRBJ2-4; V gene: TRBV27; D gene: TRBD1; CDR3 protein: ASGRQGGNIQY
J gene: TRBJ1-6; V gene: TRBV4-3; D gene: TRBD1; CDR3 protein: ASSQKTGDVYNSPLH
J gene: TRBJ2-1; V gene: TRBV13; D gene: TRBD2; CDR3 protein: ASSFQAGGGNEQF
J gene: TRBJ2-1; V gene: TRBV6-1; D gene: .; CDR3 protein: ASSDLGQTEF
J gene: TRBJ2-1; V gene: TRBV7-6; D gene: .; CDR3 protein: ASSLGGGIDEQF
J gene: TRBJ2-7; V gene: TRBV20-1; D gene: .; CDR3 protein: SARSRFGYEQY
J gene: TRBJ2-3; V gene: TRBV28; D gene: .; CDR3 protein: ASSPRRVNTDTQY
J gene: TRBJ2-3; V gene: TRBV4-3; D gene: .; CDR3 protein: ASSQDVTPRTDTQY
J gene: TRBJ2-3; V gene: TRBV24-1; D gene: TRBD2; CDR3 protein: ATLESLAGDSSTDTQY
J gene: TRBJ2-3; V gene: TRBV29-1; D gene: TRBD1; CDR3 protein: SVKGTDTDTQY
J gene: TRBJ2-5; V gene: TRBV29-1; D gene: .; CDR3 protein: SVGVWRGAETQY
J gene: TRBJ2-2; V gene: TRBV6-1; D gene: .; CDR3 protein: ASKEGYANTGELF
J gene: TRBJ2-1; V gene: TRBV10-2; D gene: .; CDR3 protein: ASSEPWGQF
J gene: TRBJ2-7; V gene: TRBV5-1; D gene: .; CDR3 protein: ASRHTGENYEQY
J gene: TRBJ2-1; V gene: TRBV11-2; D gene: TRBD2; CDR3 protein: ASSLEGLAGVPSYNEQF
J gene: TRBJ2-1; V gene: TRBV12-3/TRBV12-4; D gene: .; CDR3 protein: ASRSGNYNEQF
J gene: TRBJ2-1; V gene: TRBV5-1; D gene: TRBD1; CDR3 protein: ASRQTGTGYNEQF
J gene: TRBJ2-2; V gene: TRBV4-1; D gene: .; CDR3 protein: ASSQAAAGDTNTGELF
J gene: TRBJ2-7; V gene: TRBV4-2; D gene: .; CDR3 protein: ASSQGGSEQY
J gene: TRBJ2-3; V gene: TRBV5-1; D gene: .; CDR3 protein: ASSSVAGAIDTQY
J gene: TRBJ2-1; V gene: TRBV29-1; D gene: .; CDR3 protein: SVHFAAYNEQF
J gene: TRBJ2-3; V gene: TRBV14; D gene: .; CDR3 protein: ASTQTDTQY